The 25 T cell receptor beta chains below come from one sample, sequenced in a study of T cell responses to AZD1222 COVID-19 vaccine. The method was immunoSEQ multiplex PCR; TCRdb's version includes in-frame clones alone and lacks a portion of them. The profile shows more than 150,000 clones, almost 90% of them singletons. The material was peripheral blood, obtained on day 0 of AZD1222 vaccination. These receptors came from an adult in good health.

The gene calls are TRBV7-9 and TRBJ2-3; 8 nucleotides line up with TRBD2. Germline V gene data show CDR1 as SEHNR and CDR2 as FQNEAQ (reference sequence). The CDR3 covers 16 residues. The junction had 11 bases not matched to a gene; V was cut back by 6 bases and J by 3 bases. CDR3 loop: CASSSFGGAVTDTQYF. As DNA, the CDR3 is TGTGCCAGCAGTTCTTTCGGGGGGGCGGTAACAGATACGCAGTATTTT. Drawing the rest from reference TRBV7-9 and TRBJ2-3, the complete variable domain is DTGVSQNPRHKITKRGQNVTFRCDPISEHNRLYWYRQTLGQGPEFLTYFQNEAQLEKSRLLSDRFSAERPKGSFSTLEIQRTEQGDSAMYLCASSSFGGAVTDTQYFGPGTRLTVL.

The chain has TRBV9 and TRBJ1-3; D is unclear. This CDR3 has 14 residues. V shed 0 bases and J shed 0 bases, with 4 bases lying between them. In germline, CDR1 is SGDLS, CDR2 YYNGEE. CDR3 residues: CASSVGTSGNTIYF. The CDR3 DNA sequence: TGTGCCAGCAGCGTAGGCACCTCTGGAAACACCATATATTTT.

V is TRBV4-2 and J is TRBJ1-5; D unresolved. This CDR3 is built from 12 residues. V was pared by 1 base and J by 7 bases, with 5 bases between. CDR1 and CDR2 from the germline V gene are LGHNA and YNFKEQ. CDR3 sequence reads: CASSQGDQPQHF. The CDR3 DNA reads TGTGCCAGCAGCCAAGGCGACCAGCCCCAGCATTTT.

The J gene is TRBJ2-7, the V gene TRBV6-5; tentatively, D is TRBD2 (5 bases). Germline CDR1 is MNHEY and CDR2 is SVGAGI. Deletions cut 8 bases from V and 3 bases from J, with 14 bases between. The CDR3 covers 13 residues. The CDR3 nucleotides read TGTGCCAGCGTACGGGATGGTGGCTACGAGCAGTACTTC. The encoded protein is CASVRDGGYEQYF.

This clone has only one observation. The chain links TRBV19 to TRBJ2-2; 9 nucleotides match TRBD1. With 6 bases clipped from V and 7 bases from J, the junction kept 3 bases outside the gene matches. This CDR3 spans 13 amino acids. CDR1 LNHDA and CDR2 SQIVND come from the germline V gene (reference sequence). The CDR3 is CASRGQGIGELFF. The CDR3 coding sequence is TGTGCCAGTAGGGGACAGGGAATCGGGGAGCTGTTTTTT.

The V gene is TRBV19, the J gene TRBJ1-1; no definite D call. The CDR3 contains 15 residues. The germline V and J ends were trimmed by 0 bases and 1 base, with 9 bases remaining between them. Germline V lookup: CDR1 LNHDA, CDR2 SQIVND (reference sequence). For the CDR3, the DNA is TGTGCCAGTAGTATAGATCTATTACCGAACACTGAAGCTTTCTTT. Translated: CASSIDLLPNTEAFF.

The rearrangement uses TRBV9 and TRBJ1-2; no firm D call. The germline gives CDR1 SGDLS, CDR2 YYNGEE. V lost 0 bases, J lost 8 bases, and 20 bases lay in between. The CDR3 runs 16 residues. DNA of the CDR3: TGTGCCAGCAGCGTAGGCGGTGCCGGAGGAGAGGTCGGCTACACCTTC. Protein product: CASSVGGAGGEVGYTF.

This clone came up a few times. The CDR3: CASRQPGQGNWGYTF. CDR3 DNA: TGTGCAAGTCGTCAACCGGGACAGGGTAATTGGGGCTACACCTTC. The V gene is TRBV12-2, the J gene TRBJ1-2; the table gives TRBD1 as D, unverified against the DNA. TRBV12-2 is annotated as a pseudogene. The CDR3 extends over 15 amino acids.

This clone has more than one count but fewer than ten. V usage is TRBV7-3 and J usage is TRBJ1-1; 7 positions agree with TRBD1. The CDR3 extends over 18 amino acids. The germline gives CDR1 SGHTA, CDR2 FQGTGA. The trim removed 1 base at V and 0 bases at J, leaving 11 bases unmatched. The CDR3 DNA is TGTGCCAGCAGCTTAAGAGGGGGCTACTCACCCATGAACACTGAAGCTTTCTTT. It codes for CASSLRGGYSPMNTEAFF. Drawing the rest from reference TRBV7-3 and TRBJ1-1, the complete variable domain is GAGVSQTPSNKVTEKGKYVELRCDPISGHTALYWYRQSLGQGPEFLIYFQGTGAADDSGLPNDRFFAVRPEGSVSTLKIQRTERGDSAVYLCASSLRGGYSPMNTEAFFGQGTRLTVV.

Here the CDR3 reads CASIGPTEAFF. CDR3 nucleotide sequence: TGTGCCAGCATCGGCCCGACTGAAGCTTTCTTT. The chain employs TRBV11-1 and TRBJ1-1; D gene uncertain. Germline V gene lookup returns CDR1 SGHAT and CDR2 FQDESV (reference sequence). The CDR3 runs to 11 residues. Trimming took off 7 bases at V and 5 bases at J, with 8 bases between the two ends.

This clone appeared a single time. V gene TRBV6-1 combines with J gene TRBJ2-1; 7 nucleotides line up with TRBD2. Losses at the gene ends were 4 bases for V and 2 bases for J; bases not matched to a gene: 5. Germline V gene data show CDR1 as MNHNS and CDR2 as SASEGT. There are 15 residues in the CDR3. CDR3 in DNA: TGTGCCAGCAGTGCAGCGGGAAGACCCTACAATGAGCAGTTCTTC. Its protein product is CASSAAGRPYNEQFF.

The rearrangement uses TRBV28 and TRBJ1-2; D gene unclear. Trimming took 7 bases from V and 6 from J, leaving 15 bases between them. There are 13 residues in the CDR3. From germline, CDR1 is MDHEN and CDR2 SYDVKM. The DNA of the CDR3 is TGTGCCAGCACCACGAGGTCCCCTGATGGCTACACCTTC. This translates into CASTTRSPDGYTF.

The chain links TRBV4-1 to TRBJ1-5; TRBD1 might be the D (5 bases). The V end lost 0 bases, the J end lost 7 bases, and 13 bases lay between the germline ends. Germline values: CDR1 MGHRA, CDR2 YSYEKL. The CDR3 contains 15 residues. CDR3 sequence (DNA): TGCGCCAGCAGCCAAGATCGGGGGTCGGAGCAGCCCCAGCATTTT. Its protein is CASSQDRGSEQPQHF.

This clone was seen a handful of times. The chain employs TRBV14 and TRBJ2-1; D ambiguous. The V and J ends lost 1 base and 10 bases respectively, with 5 bases between them. CDR3 length: 11 residues. Germline V gene sequence: CDR1 SGHDN, CDR2 FVKESK. The CDR3 nucleotides are TGTGCCAGCAGCCAAGTAGGGGAGCAGTTCTTC. Residues: CASSQVGEQFF.

This clone has just a few counts. The genes are TRBV30 and TRBJ1-1; no clear D gene. This CDR3 has 13 residues. Trimming cost V 2 bases and J 5 bases, with 12 bases left between them. Germline lookup yields CDR1 GTSNPN and CDR2 SVGIG (reference sequence). Written as DNA, the CDR3 is TGTGCCTGGAGTCGAAATGTAGATACTGAAGCTTTCTTT. Translating gives CAWSRNVDTEAFF. The full variable domain, with the rest looked up from reference TRBV30 and TRBJ1-1, is SQTIHQWPATLVQPVGSPLSLECTVEGTSNPNLYWYRQAAGRGLQLLFYSVGIGQISSEVPQNLSASRPQDRQFILSSKKLLLSDSGFYLCAWSRNVDTEAFFGQGTRLTVV.

The DNA for the CDR3 is TGTGCCAGCCGGAAGGTTTTGGACGAAAAACTGTTTTTT. It specifies CASRKVLDEKLFF. J is TRBJ1-4 and V is TRBV6-5; D is uncertain. The V gene's germline CDR1 is MNHEY and CDR2 SVGAGI. Trimming cost V 8 bases and J 8 bases, with 15 bases left between them. This CDR3 spans 13 amino acids.

There are a few counts of this clone. This sequence joins TRBV14 and TRBJ2-5, with a weak D call TRBD2 (5 bases). This CDR3 contains 14 residues. In germline, CDR1 is SGHDN, CDR2 FVKESK. Trimming cost V 4 bases and J 1 base, with 10 bases left between them. CDR3 nucleotides: TGTGCCAGCAGCCCCCTCGGGGTCCAAGAGACCCAGTACTTC. The encoded protein is CASSPLGVQETQYF.

The chain has TRBV6-5 and TRBJ2-7, with 8 bases that match TRBD2. The junction had 8 bases not matched to a gene; V was cut back by 7 bases and J by 3 bases. The CDR3 has 14 amino acids. Germline V gene data show CDR1 as MNHEY and CDR2 as SVGAGI. The CDR3 bases are TGTGCCAGCACCTCGGGGGGGGCCATCTACGAGCAGTACTTC. This gives the protein CASTSGGAIYEQYF.

This clone showed up just a few times. This sequence joins TRBV5-8 and TRBJ2-7; 12 bases are shared with TRBD1. Germline CDR1 SGHTS, CDR2 YDEGEE. The CDR3 is made up of 16 amino acids. V lost 0 bases, J lost 6 bases, and 7 bases stayed unmatched. CDR3 bases: TGTGCCAGCAGCTTGGTAGTAGGGGACAGGGGGCCCGAGCAGTACTTC. Translation: CASSLVVGDRGPEQYF.

The chain carries TRBV2 and TRBJ1-2; possible D gene TRBD1, 5 bases. Trimming removed 0 bases from V and 12 bases from J, with 11 bases in between. The CDR3 runs to 12 residues. The V gene's germline CDR1 is SNHLY and CDR2 FYNNEI. CDR3 bases: TGTGCCAGCAGTGAAGCGGTCGAGGGGAACACCTTC. It translates to CASSEAVEGNTF.

The genes are TRBV10-3 and TRBJ2-5; 7 bases line up with TRBD2. The germline gives CDR1 ENHRY, CDR2 SYGVKD. CDR3 length equals 14 residues. Unmatched junction bases numbered 6, after V lost 3 bases and J lost 5 bases. The DNA for the CDR3 is TGTGCCATCAGTGAAAGCGGGATAGGGGAGACCCAGTACTTC. The encoded protein is CAISESGIGETQYF.

The genes are TRBV4-3 and TRBJ2-5, with D uncertain. This CDR3 comprises 13 residues. V shed 0 bases and J shed 9 bases, with 11 bases lying between them. Germline values: CDR1 LGHNA, CDR2 YSLEER. The CDR3 region is CASSQEFSRAQYF. The CDR3 nucleotides read TGCGCCAGCAGCCAAGAATTCTCTAGGGCCCAGTACTTC.

The J gene is TRBJ1-1, the V gene TRBV7-3; D gene uncertain. This CDR3 region has 13 residues. CDR1 is SGHTA and CDR2 is FQGTGA in the germline V gene. Trimming removed 5 bases at V and 5 bases at J, with 12 bases between. DNA for the CDR3: TGTGCCAGCAGCCAACTGGCGGTAACTGAAGCTTTCTTT. This encodes CASSQLAVTEAFF.

The V gene is TRBV25-1, the J gene TRBJ1-1; no clear D. The CDR3 contains 14 residues. Trimming removed 2 bases at V and 0 bases at J, with 7 bases between. Germline CDR1 reads MGHDK; CDR2 reads SYGVNS. The chain's CDR3 is CASSERNMNTEAFF. CDR3 coding DNA: TGTGCCAGCAGTGAACGGAACATGAACACTGAAGCTTTCTTT.

In this sample, this clone turned up once. The chain couples TRBV5-1 to TRBJ1-2; the D gene is possibly TRBD1 (5 bases). V was clipped by 8 bases and J by 6 bases, with 20 bases between them. Looked up from germline, CDR1 is SGHRS and CDR2 is YFSETQ. This CDR3 contains 14 residues. The CDR3 reads CARGQDPGSNGYTF. The CDR3 DNA follows: TGCGCCAGGGGGCAGGACCCTGGCTCTAATGGCTACACCTTC.